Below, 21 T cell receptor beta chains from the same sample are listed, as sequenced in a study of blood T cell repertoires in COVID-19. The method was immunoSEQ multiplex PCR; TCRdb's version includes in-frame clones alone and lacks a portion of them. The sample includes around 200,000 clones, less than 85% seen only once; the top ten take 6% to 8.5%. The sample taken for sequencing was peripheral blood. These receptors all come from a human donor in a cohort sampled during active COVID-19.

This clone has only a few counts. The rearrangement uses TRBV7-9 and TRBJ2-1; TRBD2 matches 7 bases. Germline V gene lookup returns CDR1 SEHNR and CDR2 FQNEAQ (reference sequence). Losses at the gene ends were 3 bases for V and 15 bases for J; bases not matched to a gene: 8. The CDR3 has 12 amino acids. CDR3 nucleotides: TGTGCCAGCAGCTTCTCCCGGACTAGTCTGTTCTTC. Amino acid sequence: CASSFSRTSLFF.

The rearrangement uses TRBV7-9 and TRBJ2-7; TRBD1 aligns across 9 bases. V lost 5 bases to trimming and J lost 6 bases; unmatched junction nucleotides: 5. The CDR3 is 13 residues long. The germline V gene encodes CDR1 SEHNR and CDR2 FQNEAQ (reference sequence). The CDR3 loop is CASSPRDRVEQYF. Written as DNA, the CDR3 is TGTGCCAGCAGCCCACGGGACAGGGTCGAGCAGTACTTC.

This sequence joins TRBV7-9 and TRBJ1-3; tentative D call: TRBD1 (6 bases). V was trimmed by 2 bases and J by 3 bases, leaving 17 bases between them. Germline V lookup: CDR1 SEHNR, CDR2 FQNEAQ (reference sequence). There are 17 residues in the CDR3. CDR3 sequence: CASSLSRGGPFGNTIYF. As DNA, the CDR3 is TGTGCCAGCAGCTTATCAAGGGGGGGGCCTTTTGGAAACACCATATATTTT.

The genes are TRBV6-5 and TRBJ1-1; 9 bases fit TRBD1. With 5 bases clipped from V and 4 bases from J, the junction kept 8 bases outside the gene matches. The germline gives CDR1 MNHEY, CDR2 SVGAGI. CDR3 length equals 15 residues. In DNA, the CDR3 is TGTGCCAGCAGTCCGACCGGGACAGGGTTCACTGAAGCTTTCTTT. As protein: CASSPTGTGFTEAFF.

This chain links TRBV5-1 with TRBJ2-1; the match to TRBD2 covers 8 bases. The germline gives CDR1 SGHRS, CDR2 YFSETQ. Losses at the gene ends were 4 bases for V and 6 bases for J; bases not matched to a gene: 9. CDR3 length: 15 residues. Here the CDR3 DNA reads TGCGCCAGCAGCCCCCCCGGCGGGGGGATCAATGAGCAGTTCTTC. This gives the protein CASSPPGGGINEQFF.

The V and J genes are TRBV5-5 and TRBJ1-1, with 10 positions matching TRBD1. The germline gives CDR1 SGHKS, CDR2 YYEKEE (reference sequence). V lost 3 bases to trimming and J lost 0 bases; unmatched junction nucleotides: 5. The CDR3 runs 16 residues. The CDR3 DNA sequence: TGTGCCAGCAGCTCCGGGACAGGGGCCCTGAACACTGAAGCTTTCTTT. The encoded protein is CASSSGTGALNTEAFF.

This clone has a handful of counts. The CDR3 DNA is TGCGCCAGCAGCCAAGTCGCCGGGGGGGGTGAGGGCACTGAAGCTTTCTTT. It specifies CASSQVAGGGEGTEAFF. The chain has TRBV4-1 and TRBJ1-1; perhaps TRBD1 as D (5 bases). This CDR3 comprises 17 residues. Per the germline V gene, CDR1 is MGHRA and CDR2 is YSYEKL. Trimming pared 1 base from V and 4 bases from J, leaving 19 bases between.

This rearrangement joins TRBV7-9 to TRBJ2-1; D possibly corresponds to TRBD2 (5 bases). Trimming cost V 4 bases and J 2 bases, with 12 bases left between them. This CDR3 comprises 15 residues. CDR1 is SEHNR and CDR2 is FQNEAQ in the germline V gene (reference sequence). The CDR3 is CASSSVDSAYNEQFF. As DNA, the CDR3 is TGTGCCAGCAGCTCAGTGGACTCAGCCTACAATGAGCAGTTCTTC.

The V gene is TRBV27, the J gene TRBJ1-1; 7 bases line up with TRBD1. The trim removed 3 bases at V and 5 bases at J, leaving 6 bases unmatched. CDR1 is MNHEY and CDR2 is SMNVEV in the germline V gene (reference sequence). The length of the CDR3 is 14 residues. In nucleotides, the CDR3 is TGTGCCAGCAGTTTCGAGAGGGGGCAAACTGAAGCTTTCTTT. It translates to CASSFERGQTEAFF.

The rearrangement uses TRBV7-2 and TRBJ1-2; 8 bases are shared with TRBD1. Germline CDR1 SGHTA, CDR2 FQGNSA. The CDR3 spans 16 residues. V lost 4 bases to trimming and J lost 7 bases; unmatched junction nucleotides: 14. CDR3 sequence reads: CASSSPSWTGMGGYTF. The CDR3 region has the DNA TGTGCCAGCAGCTCGCCCTCCTGGACAGGGATGGGTGGCTACACCTTC.

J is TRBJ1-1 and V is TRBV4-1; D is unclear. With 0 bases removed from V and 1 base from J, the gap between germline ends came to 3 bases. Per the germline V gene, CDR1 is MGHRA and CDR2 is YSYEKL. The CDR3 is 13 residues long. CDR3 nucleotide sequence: TGCGCCAGCAGCCAAGACGGGAACACTGAAGCTTTCTTT. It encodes CASSQDGNTEAFF.

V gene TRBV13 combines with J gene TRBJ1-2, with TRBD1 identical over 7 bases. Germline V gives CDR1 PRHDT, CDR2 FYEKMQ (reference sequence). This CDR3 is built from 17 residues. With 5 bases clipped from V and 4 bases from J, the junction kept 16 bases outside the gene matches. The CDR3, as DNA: TGTGCCAGCAGCGACGGGACAGAGGGAGGAATATTCTATGGCTACACCTTC. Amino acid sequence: CASSDGTEGGIFYGYTF.

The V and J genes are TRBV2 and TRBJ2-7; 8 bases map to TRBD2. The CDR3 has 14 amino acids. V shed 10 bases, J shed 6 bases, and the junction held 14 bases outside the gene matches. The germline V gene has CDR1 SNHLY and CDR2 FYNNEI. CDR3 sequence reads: CATGGGAPQGEQYF. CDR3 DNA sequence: TGTGCCACCGGGGGGGGCGCTCCCCAGGGCGAGCAGTACTTC.

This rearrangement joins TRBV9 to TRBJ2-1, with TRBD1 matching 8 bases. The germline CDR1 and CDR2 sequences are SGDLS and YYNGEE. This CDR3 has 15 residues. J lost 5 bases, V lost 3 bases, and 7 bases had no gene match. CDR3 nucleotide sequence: TGTGCCAGCAGCGACCCGACAGGGGCGAACAATGAGCAGTTCTTC. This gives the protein CASSDPTGANNEQFF.

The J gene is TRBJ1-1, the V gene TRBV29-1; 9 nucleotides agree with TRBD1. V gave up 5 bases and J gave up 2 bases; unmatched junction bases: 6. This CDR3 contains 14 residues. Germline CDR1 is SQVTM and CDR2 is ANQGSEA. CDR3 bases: TGCAGCGTTTCTACAGGGGGCCTTAACACTGAAGCTTTCTTT. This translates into CSVSTGGLNTEAFF. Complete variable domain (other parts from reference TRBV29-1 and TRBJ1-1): SAVISQKPSRDICQRGTSLTIQCQVDSQVTMMFWYRQQPGQSLTLIATANQGSEATYESGFVIDKFPISRPNLTFSTLTVSNMSPEDSSIYLCSVSTGGLNTEAFFGQGTRLTVV.

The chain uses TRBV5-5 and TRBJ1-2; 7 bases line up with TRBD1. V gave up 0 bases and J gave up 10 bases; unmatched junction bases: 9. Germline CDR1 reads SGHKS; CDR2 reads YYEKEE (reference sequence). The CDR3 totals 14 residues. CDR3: CASSLEAGTDHYTF. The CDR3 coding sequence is TGTGCCAGCAGCTTGGAAGCCGGGACAGATCACTACACCTTC.

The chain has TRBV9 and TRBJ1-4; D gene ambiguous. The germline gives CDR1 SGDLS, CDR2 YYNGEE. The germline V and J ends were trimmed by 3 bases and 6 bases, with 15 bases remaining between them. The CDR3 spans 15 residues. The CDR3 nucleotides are TGTGCCAGCAGCGCCGGACTTTTGTGGGATGAAAAACTGTTTTTT. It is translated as CASSAGLLWDEKLFF.

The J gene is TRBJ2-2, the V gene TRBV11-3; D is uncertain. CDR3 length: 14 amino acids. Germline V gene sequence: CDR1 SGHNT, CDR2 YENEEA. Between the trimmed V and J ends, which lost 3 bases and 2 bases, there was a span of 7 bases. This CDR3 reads CASSFGPNTGELFF. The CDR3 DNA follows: TGTGCCAGCAGCTTTGGCCCAAACACCGGGGAGCTGTTTTTT.

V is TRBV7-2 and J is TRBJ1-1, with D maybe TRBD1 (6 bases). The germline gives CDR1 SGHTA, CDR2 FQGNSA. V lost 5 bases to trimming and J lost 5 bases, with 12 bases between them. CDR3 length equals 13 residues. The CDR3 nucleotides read TGTGCCAGCAGCCGCAGACAGGCAACTGAAGCTTTCTTT. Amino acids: CASSRRQATEAFF.

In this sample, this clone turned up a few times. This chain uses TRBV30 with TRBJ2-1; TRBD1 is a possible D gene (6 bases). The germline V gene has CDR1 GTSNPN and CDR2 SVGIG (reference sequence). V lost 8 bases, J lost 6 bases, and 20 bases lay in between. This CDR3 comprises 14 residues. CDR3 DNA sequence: TGTGCCGGTACTCTCAGGGGAGTGTTCAATGAGCAGTTCTTC. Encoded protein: CAGTLRGVFNEQFF.

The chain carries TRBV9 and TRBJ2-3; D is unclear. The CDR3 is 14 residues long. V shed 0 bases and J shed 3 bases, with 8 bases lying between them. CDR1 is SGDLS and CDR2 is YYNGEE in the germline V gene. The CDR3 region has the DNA TGTGCCAGCAGCGTAGATTCCCTAACAGATACGCAGTATTTT. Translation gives CASSVDSLTDTQYF. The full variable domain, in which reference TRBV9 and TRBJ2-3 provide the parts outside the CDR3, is DSGVTQTPKHLITATGQRVTLRCSPRSGDLSVYWYQQSLDQGLQFLIQYYNGEERAKGNILERFSAQQFPDLHSELNLSSLELGDSALYFCASSVDSLTDTQYFGPGTRLTVL.